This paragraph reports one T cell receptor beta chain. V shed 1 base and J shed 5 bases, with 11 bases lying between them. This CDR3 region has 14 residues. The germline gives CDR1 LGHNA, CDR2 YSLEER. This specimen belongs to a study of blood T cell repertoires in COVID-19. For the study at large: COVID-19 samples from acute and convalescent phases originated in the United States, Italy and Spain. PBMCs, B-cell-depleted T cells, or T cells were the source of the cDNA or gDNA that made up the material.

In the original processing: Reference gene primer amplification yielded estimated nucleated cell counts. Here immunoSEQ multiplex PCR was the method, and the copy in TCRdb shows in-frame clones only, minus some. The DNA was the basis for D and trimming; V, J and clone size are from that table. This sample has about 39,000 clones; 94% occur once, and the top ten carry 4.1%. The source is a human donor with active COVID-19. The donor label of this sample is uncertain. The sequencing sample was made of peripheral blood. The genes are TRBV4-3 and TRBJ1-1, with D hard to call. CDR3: CASSQGFGRTEAFF. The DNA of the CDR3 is TGCGCCAGCAGCCAAGGCTTCGGGAGAACTGAAGCTTTCTTT.